Presented here are 14 T cell receptor beta chains from one specimen sequenced in a study of blood T cell repertoires in COVID-19. Profiling relied on immunoSEQ multiplex PCR, and the TCRdb table lists in-frame clones only, not all of them. The data show some 80,000 clones, with approximately 82% seen just once and around a third held by the top ten. The source material was peripheral blood. Receptors originate from a woman between 65 and 79 years old with acute or convalescent COVID-19.

J is TRBJ2-3 and V is TRBV2; 10 positions match TRBD2. Germline V gene lookup returns CDR1 SNHLY and CDR2 FYNNEI. The CDR3 extends over 20 amino acids. Trimming removed 1 base from V and 3 bases from J; junction bases left unmatched: 16. Here the CDR3 reads CASSEGGLAGAGGSTDTQYF. CDR3 nucleotides: TGTGCCAGCAGTGAAGGGGGGCTAGCGGGAGCGGGAGGGTCAACAGATACGCAGTATTTT.

The rearrangement links TRBV3-1 (or the pseudogene TRBV3-2) to TRBJ2-2; 11 bases align to TRBD2. The length of the CDR3 is 17 residues. Germline CDR1 LGHDT, CDR2 YNNKEL (reference sequence). After removal of 1 base from V and 0 bases from J, the junction contained 1 base not matched to a gene. CDR3 protein: CASSQGGLAANTGELFF. In DNA, the CDR3 is TGTGCCAGCAGCCAAGGGGGACTAGCGGCGAACACCGGGGAGCTGTTTTTT.

The J gene is TRBJ2-1, the V gene TRBV4-1; 12 nucleotides match TRBD2. The CDR3 covers 19 residues. Germline assignment: CDR1 MGHRA and CDR2 YSYEKL. After removal of 4 bases from V and 6 bases from J, the junction contained 16 bases not matched to a gene. CDR3 sequence: CASSRKGASGRADFNEQFF. CDR3 nucleotide sequence: TGCGCCAGCAGCCGGAAGGGGGCTAGCGGGAGGGCCGATTTCAATGAGCAGTTCTTC.

The J gene is TRBJ2-5, the V gene TRBV15, with TRBD1 identical over 7 bases. The germline CDR1 and CDR2 sequences are LNHNV and YYDKDF (reference sequence). Unmatched junction bases numbered 6, after V lost 1 base and J lost 1 base. CDR3 size: 16 residues. The CDR3 here is CATSRGPRGPQETQYF. The CDR3 coding sequence is TGTGCCACCAGCAGAGGGCCAAGGGGGCCCCAAGAGACCCAGTACTTC.

The genes are TRBV4-2 and TRBJ2-5; TRBD1 matches 7 bases. CDR1 is LGHNA, CDR2 YNFKEQ, per germline. V trimming: 4 bases; J trimming: 2 bases; junction bases outside the gene matches: 7. CDR3 length: 15 amino acids. In nucleotides, the CDR3 is TGTGCCAGCAGCCTTCTCGGACAGGATCAAGAGACCCAGTACTTC. Its protein is CASSLLGQDQETQYF.

This clone has only a few counts. This rearrangement joins TRBV19 to TRBJ1-2, with 10 bases lining up with TRBD1. Germline lookup yields CDR1 LNHDA and CDR2 SQIVND (reference sequence). The V segment lost 4 bases and the J segment 5 bases; nucleotides outside the gene matches: 4. The CDR3 extends over 14 amino acids. CDR3 residues: CASSSTGQGYGYTF. CDR3 in DNA: TGTGCCAGTAGTAGCACGGGACAGGGGTATGGCTACACCTTC.

The V gene is TRBV6-6, the J gene TRBJ1-5; TRBD1 aligns across 10 bases. CDR3 length equals 15 residues. The germline V gene encodes CDR1 MNHNY and CDR2 SVGAGI (reference sequence). The J segment lost 4 bases and the V segment lost 6 bases, leaving 6 bases of the junction unmatched. CDR3 bases: TGTGCCAGCAGGGGAGACAGGGGGCCTAATCAGCCCCAGCATTTT. This gives the protein CASRGDRGPNQPQHF.

The chain couples TRBV10-2 to TRBJ2-2, with 8 nucleotides matching TRBD1. The CDR3 length is 17 residues. CDR1 is WSHSY, CDR2 SAAADI, per germline. V gave up 10 bases and J gave up 2 bases; unmatched junction bases: 15. CDR3 sequence (DNA): TGCGCCACCACCATGGACAGGGCGTCTTTAAACACCGGGGAGCTGTTTTTT. It yields the protein CATTMDRASLNTGELFF.

In its sample, this clone was seen a few times. This chain links TRBV7-3 with TRBJ2-2; TRBD2 aligns across 8 bases. The trim removed 5 bases at V and 1 base at J, leaving 3 bases unmatched. The germline V gene encodes CDR1 SGHTA and CDR2 FQGTGA. The CDR3 has 15 residues. CDR3 in amino acids: CASSPGLENTGELFF. DNA of the CDR3: TGTGCCAGCAGCCCGGGACTAGAGAACACCGGGGAGCTGTTTTTT.

This chain connects TRBV9 to TRBJ2-3; perhaps TRBD2 as D (6 bases). CDR1 is SGDLS and CDR2 is YYNGEE in the germline V gene. The ends were cut back, 0 bases at V and 0 bases at J, with 17 bases in the middle. The CDR3 contains 18 residues. In nucleotides, the CDR3 is TGTGCCAGCAGCGTAGATATTATGGGGGGATTTAGCACAGATACGCAGTATTTT. The encoded protein is CASSVDIMGGFSTDTQYF.

The chain links TRBV7-3 to TRBJ2-5; D not certain. Germline CDR1 and CDR2: SGHTA and FQGTGA. V was clipped by 1 base and J by 2 bases, with 5 bases between them. This CDR3 has 13 amino acids. The chain's CDR3 is CASSLMQQETQYF. The CDR3 DNA sequence: TGTGCCAGCAGCTTAATGCAGCAAGAGACCCAGTACTTC.

The gene calls are TRBV30 and TRBJ1-4; D is unclear. Between the trimmed V and J ends, which lost 2 bases and 6 bases, there was a span of 7 bases. The CDR3 is 12 residues long. Germline V gene data show CDR1 as GTSNPN and CDR2 as SVGIG (reference sequence). CDR3 in DNA: TGTGCCTGGAGTTCCTCGTATGAAAAACTGTTTTTT. It codes for CAWSSSYEKLFF.

The rearrangement links TRBV29-1 to TRBJ1-1; tentatively, D is TRBD1 (6 bases). The germline V and J ends were trimmed by 6 bases and 3 bases, with 17 bases remaining between them. Germline V gene sequence: CDR1 SQVTM, CDR2 ANQGSEA. The CDR3 extends over 14 amino acids. Written as DNA, the CDR3 is TGCAGCGTAACCCCGGGGGGGGCTGACACTGAAGCTTTCTTT. Encoded protein: CSVTPGGADTEAFF.

This clone has only a few counts. V gene TRBV28 combines with J gene TRBJ1-5; no clear D. The CDR3 contains 17 residues. CDR1 is MDHEN, CDR2 SYDVKM, per germline. The V end was cut by 6 bases, the J end by 0 bases, with 18 bases between. The CDR3 region has the DNA TGTGCCAGCAGGGGCTCCACCGTGAAGAATAGCAATCAGCCCCAGCATTTT. Protein product: CASRGSTVKNSNQPQHF.